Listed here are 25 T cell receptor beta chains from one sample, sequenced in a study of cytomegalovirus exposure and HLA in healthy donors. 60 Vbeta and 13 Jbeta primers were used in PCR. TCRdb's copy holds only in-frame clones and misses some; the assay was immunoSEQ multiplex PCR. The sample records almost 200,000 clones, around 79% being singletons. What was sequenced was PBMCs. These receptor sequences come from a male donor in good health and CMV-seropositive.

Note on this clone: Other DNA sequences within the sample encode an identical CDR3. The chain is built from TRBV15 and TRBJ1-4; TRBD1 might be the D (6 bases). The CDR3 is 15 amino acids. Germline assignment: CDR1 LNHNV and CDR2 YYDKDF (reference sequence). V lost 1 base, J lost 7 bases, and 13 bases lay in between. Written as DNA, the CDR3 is TGTGCCACCAGCAGAGGGGGGCAGGGTAGTGAAAAACTGTTTTTT. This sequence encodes CATSRGGQGSEKLFF.

The CDR3 DNA reads as TGTGCCAGCAGCTTCTGGACAGGGAACGAGCAGTACTTC. It translates to CASSFWTGNEQYF. The chain has TRBV7-9 and TRBJ2-7; 8 positions agree with TRBD1. Germline-derived CDR1 and CDR2 are SEHNR and FQNEAQ (reference sequence). Trimming removed 3 bases from V and 5 bases from J; junction bases left unmatched: 3. The CDR3 is 13 residues long.

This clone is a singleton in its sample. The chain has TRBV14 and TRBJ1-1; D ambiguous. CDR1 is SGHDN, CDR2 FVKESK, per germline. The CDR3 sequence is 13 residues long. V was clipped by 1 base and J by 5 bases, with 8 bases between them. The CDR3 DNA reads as TGTGCCAGCAGCCAAGGACTGTGGACTGAAGCTTTCTTT. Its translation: CASSQGLWTEAFF.

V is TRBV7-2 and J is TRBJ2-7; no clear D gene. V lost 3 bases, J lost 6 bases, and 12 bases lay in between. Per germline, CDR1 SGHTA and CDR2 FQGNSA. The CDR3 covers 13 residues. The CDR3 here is CASSFSPSGEQYF. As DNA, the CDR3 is TGTGCCAGCAGCTTTTCCCCTTCAGGCGAGCAGTACTTC.

In DNA form, the CDR3 reads TGCGCCAGCAACCTTGGGCAGGGGGCTATCGAGCAGTACTTC. Protein product: CASNLGQGAIEQYF. The V and J genes are TRBV5-1 and TRBJ2-7; TRBD1 agrees at 8 bases. V was clipped by 6 bases and J by 6 bases; unmatched bases: 11. Germline V gives CDR1 SGHRS, CDR2 YFSETQ. The CDR3 covers 14 residues. The complete variable domain, with remaining parts taken from reference TRBV5-1 and TRBJ2-7, reads KAGVTQTPRYLIKTRGQQVTLSCSPISGHRSVSWYQQTPGQGLQFLFEYFSETQRNKGNFPGRFSGRQFSNSRSEMNVSTLELGDSALYLCASNLGQGAIEQYFGPGTRLTVT.

This CDR3 is CASSLDWWREGSSYEQYF. The CDR3 DNA follows: TGTGCCAGCAGCCTGGACTGGTGGCGGGAGGGGAGCTCCTACGAGCAGTACTTC. The chain is built from TRBV5-6 and TRBJ2-7, with 9 positions matching TRBD2. Germline V gives CDR1 SGHDT, CDR2 YYEEEE. This CDR3 has 18 residues. V lost 4 bases to trimming and J lost 0 bases; unmatched junction nucleotides: 14.

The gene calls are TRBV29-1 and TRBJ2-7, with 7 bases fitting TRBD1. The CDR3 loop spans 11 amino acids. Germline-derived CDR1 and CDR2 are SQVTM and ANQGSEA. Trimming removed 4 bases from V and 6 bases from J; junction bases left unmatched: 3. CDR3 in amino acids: CSVAQGLEQYF. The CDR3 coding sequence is TGCAGCGTTGCACAGGGGCTCGAGCAGTACTTC.

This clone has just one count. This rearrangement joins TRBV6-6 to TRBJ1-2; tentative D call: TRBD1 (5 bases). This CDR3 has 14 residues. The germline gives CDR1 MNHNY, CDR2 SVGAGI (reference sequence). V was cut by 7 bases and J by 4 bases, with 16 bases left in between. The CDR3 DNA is TGTGCCAGCATTCTTGGGACTCCGGCCTATGGCTACACCTTC. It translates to CASILGTPAYGYTF.

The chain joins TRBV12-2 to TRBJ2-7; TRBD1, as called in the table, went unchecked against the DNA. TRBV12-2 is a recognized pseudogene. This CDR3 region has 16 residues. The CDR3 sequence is CASRSAPQESGHEQYF. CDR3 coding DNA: TGTGCAAGTCGCTCCGCACCACAGGAAAGTGGACACGAGCAGTACTTC.

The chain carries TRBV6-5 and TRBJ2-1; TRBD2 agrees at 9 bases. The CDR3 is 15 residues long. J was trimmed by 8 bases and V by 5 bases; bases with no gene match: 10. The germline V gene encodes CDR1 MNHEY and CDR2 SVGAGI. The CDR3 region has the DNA TGTGCCAGCAGTCTTTGGGGAGCGGGGGGCCATGAGCAGTTCTTC. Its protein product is CASSLWGAGGHEQFF.

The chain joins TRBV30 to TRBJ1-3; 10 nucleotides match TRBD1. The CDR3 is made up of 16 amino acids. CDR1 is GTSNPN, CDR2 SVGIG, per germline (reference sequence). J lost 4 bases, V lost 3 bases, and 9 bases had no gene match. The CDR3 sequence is CAWSDYGTGEGNTIYF. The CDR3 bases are TGTGCCTGGAGCGATTACGGGACAGGGGAAGGAAACACCATATATTTT. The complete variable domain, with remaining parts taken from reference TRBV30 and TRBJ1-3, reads SQTIHQWPATLVQPVGSPLSLECTVEGTSNPNLYWYRQAAGRGLQLLFYSVGIGQISSEVPQNLSASRPQDRQFILSSKKLLLSDSGFYLCAWSDYGTGEGNTIYFGEGSWLTVV.

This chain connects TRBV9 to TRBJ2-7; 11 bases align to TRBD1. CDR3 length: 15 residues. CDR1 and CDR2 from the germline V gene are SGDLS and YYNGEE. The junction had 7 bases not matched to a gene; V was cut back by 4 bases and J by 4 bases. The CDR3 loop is CASSPLDRGRYEQYF. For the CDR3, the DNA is TGTGCCAGCAGCCCCCTGGACAGGGGGCGGTACGAGCAGTACTTC.

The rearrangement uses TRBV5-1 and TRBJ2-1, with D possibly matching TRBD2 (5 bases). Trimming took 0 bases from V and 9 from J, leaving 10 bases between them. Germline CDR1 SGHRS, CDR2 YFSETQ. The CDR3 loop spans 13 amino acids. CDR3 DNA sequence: TGCGCCAGCAGCTTGGAGTTAGCGAGTGAGCAGTTCTTC. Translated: CASSLELASEQFF.

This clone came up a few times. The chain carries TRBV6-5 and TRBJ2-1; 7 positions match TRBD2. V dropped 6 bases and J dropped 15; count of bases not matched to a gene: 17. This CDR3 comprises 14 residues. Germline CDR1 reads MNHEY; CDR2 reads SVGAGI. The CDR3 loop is CASSRLAPGLVWFF. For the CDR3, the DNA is TGTGCCAGCAGCCGACTAGCCCCCGGTTTGGTTTGGTTCTTC.

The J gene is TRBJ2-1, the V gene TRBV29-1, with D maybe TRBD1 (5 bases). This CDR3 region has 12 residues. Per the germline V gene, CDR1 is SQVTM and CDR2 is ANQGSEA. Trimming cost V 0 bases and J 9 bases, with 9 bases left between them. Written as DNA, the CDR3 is TGCAGCGTTGAAGACATAGGGGTTGAGCAGTTCTTC. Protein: CSVEDIGVEQFF.

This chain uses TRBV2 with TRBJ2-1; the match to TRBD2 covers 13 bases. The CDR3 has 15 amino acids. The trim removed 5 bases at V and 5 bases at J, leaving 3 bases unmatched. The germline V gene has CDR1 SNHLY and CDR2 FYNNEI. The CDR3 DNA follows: TGTGCCAGCAGTATGGGACTAGCGGGAAACAATGAGCAGTTCTTC. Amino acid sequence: CASSMGLAGNNEQFF.

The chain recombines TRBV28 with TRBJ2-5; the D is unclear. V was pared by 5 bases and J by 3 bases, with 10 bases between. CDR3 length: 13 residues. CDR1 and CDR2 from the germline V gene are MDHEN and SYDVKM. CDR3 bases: TGTGCCAGCAGTCCCTCTTTTGAAGAGACCCAGTACTTC. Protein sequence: CASSPSFEETQYF.

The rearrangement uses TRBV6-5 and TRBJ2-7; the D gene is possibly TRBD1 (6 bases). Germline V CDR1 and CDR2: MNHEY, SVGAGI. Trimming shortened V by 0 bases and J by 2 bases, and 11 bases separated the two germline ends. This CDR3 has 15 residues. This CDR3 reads CASSYSGTSTYEQYF. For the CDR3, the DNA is TGTGCCAGCAGTTACTCAGGGACATCCACCTACGAGCAGTACTTC.

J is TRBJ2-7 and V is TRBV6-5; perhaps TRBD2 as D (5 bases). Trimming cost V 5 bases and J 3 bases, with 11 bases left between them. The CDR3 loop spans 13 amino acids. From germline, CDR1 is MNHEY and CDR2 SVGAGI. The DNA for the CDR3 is TGTGCCAGCAGTCTAAGGGAGAACTACGAGCAGTACTTC. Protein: CASSLRENYEQYF.

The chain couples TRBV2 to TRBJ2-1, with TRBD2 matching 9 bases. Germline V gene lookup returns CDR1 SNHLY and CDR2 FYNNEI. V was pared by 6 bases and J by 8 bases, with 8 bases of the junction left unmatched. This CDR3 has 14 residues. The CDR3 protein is CASSYSGSSYEQFF. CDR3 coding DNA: TGTGCCAGCAGCTATAGCGGGAGCTCTTATGAGCAGTTCTTC.

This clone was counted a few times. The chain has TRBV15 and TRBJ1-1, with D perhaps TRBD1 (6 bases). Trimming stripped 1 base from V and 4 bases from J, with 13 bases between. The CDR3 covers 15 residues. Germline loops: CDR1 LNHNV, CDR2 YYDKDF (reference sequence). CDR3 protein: CATSRAQGTATEAFF. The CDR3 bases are TGTGCCACCAGCAGAGCACAGGGTACAGCCACTGAAGCTTTCTTT.

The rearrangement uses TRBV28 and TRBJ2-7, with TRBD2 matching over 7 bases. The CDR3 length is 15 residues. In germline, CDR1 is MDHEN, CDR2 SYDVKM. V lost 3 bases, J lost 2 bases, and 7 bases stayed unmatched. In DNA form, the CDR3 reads TGTGCCAGCAGTTTTACTATCGCGGGAGCCTACGAGCAGTACTTC. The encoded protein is CASSFTIAGAYEQYF.

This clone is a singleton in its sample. The CDR3 spells CASRLRRDAGNTIYF. The CDR3 DNA reads TGTGCCAGCAGACTTAGGCGGGATGCTGGAAACACCATATATTTT. This chain uses TRBV2 with TRBJ1-3; D unclear. The germline gives CDR1 SNHLY, CDR2 FYNNEI. The CDR3 covers 15 residues. V gave up 6 bases and J gave up 2 bases, with 14 bases separating them.

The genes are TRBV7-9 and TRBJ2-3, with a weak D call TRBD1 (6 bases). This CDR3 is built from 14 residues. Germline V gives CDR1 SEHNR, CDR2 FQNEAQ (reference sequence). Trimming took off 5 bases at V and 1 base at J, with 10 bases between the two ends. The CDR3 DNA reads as TGTGCCAGCAGCAGGCGACAGGGCACAGATACGCAGTATTTT. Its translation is CASSRRQGTDTQYF.

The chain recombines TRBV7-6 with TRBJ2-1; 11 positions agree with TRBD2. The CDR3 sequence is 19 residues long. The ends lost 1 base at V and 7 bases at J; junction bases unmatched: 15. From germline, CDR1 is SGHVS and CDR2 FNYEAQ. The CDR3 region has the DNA TGTGCCAGCAGCTTAGTCCCAGTCAGTAGCGGGGGGGCGGAAAATGAGCAGTTCTTC. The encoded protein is CASSLVPVSSGGAENEQFF.